This TCR beta chain comes out of a study of long-term antiretroviral therapy in people with HIV. The wider study: When the earliest samples were collected, ART was typically delayed until CD4 counts fell. Whole-study results and caveats: Therapy changes, viral resistance and ART adherence were not documented in the available data.

Every one of the donors gave at least one pre-ART PBMC sample and at least two post-ART PBMC samples. Turning to this clone: Its antigen is not identified.

Assay version v3.0 of immunoSEQ was used, and it was run at survey level. For each individual sample, sequencing targeted about 35,000-50,000 T-cell genomes. TCRdb's copy holds only in-frame clones and misses some; the assay was immunoSEQ multiplex PCR. The table lists over 25,000 clones, roughly 80% of them singletons. Germline CDR1 LGHNA, CDR2 YSLEER. The CDR3 has 18 residues. Trimming cost V 0 bases and J 1 base, with 13 bases left between them. V usage is TRBV4-3 and J usage is TRBJ2-6; D might be TRBD1 (5 bases). The clonotype was recovered from a middle-aged man with HIV. The sequenced sample was unsorted PBMCs, obtained 3 years after starting antiretroviral therapy. As DNA, the CDR3 is TGCGCCAGCAGCCAAGAGACGACAGATAGTTCTGGGGCCAACGTCCTGACTTTC. Translating it yields CASSQETTDSSGANVLTF.